This record concerns one T cell receptor (beta chain) sequence. Its antigen is unidentified. This entry is derived from a study of cytomegalovirus exposure and HLA in healthy donors. Vbeta (60) and Jbeta (13) primers were used in the PCR. Libraries were prepared by immunoSEQ multiplex PCR; TCRdb keeps only in-frame clonotypes and omits some of them. The data hold roughly 170,000 clones, with 75% to 85% observed a single time. General study findings and limits: The study had only CMV serostatus as immune exposure information. Earlier findings revealed that most TCR beta V segments proved productive either about 87% or about 30% of the time.

What was sequenced was PBMCs. The sequence derives from a woman younger than 45 in good health and CMV-seropositive.

CDR3 region: CASSYLGQAPYEQYF. CDR3 nucleotides: TGTGCCAGCAGTTACTTGGGACAGGCCCCCTACGAGCAGTACTTC. V and J are TRBV6-6 and TRBJ2-7, with 8 bases lining up with TRBD1. This CDR3 is 15 amino acids long. The germline CDR1 and CDR2 sequences are MNHNY and SVGAGI (reference sequence). Losses at the gene ends were 1 base for V and 2 bases for J; bases not matched to a gene: 4.